One sample yielded the 15 T cell receptor beta chains listed below, sequenced in a study of tumor and adjacent non-tumor tissue in lung cancer. Three rounds of nested PCR, following a modified ARM-PCR protocol, produced the TCRbeta library. TCRdb recomputed calls from the multiplex PCR reads with MiXCR, one row per CDR3 protein. The table shows 200,000 or so distinct CDR3 sequences, with 70% to 75% occurring only once. RNA was extracted from bulk tissue without any cell sorting. Sequencing used lung tumor tissue. All receptors come from a man aged 60 to 69 with non-small cell lung cancer.

This clonotype was seen a single time. One base away lies a much larger clone, so this may be a sequencing read error. The gene calls are TRBV6-6 and TRBJ1-1; D gene unclear. The CDR3 is 15 amino acids. V was cut by 2 bases and J by 7 bases, with 17 bases left in between. Germline CDR1 and CDR2: MNHNY and SVGAGI (reference sequence). CDR3 sequence reads: CASSYVAKWRSEAFF. The DNA of the CDR3 is TGTGCCAGCAGTTACGTGGCAAAATGGCGCAGTGAAGCTTTCTTT.

Worth noting for this clonotype: No conserved phenylalanine or tryptophan ends this CDR3, so it is likely a read error. The J gene is TRBJ1-1, the V gene TRBV11-1; D remains ambiguous. CDR1 is SGHAT, CDR2 FQDESV, per germline (reference sequence). Deletions cut 5 bases from V and 1 base from J, with 8 bases between. This CDR3 has 13 amino acids. DNA for the CDR3: TGTGCCAGCAGCCTAAGCGAGAACACTGAAGCTTTCTCT. This gives the protein CASSLSENTEAFS.

Notes on this clonotype: At one of its ends the junction is not consistent with the germline gene, which may arise from a read error. CDR3 region: CASSLIQGSTYEQNF. CDR3 coding DNA: TGCGCCAGCAGCTTAATCCAGGGTTCAACCTACGAGCAGAACTTC. The chain uses TRBV11-1 and TRBJ2-7, with D tentatively TRBD1 (5 bases). This CDR3 is 15 amino acids long. The germline CDR1 and CDR2 sequences are SGHAT and FQDESV (reference sequence).

There are a few counts of this clonotype. The chain's CDR3 is CASSQGDRGRGYTF. The CDR3 nucleotides are TGTGCCAGCAGCCAAGGAGACAGGGGAAGGGGCTACACCTTC. The chain carries TRBV4-2 and TRBJ1-2; the match to TRBD1 covers 8 bases. The CDR3 length is 14 residues. Germline CDR1 and CDR2: LGHNA and YNFKEQ. V was clipped by 1 base and J by 8 bases; unmatched bases: 6.

As concerns this clonotype: A much more abundant neighbour one base away suggests this may be a read error. The chain is built from TRBV20-1 and TRBJ2-7, with D possibly being TRBD1 or TRBD2 (5 bases each). CDR3 length: 15 amino acids. Between the trimmed V and J ends, which lost 2 bases and 7 bases, there was a span of 21 bases. CDR1 is DFQATT and CDR2 is SNEGSKA in the germline V gene (reference sequence). CDR3 DNA: TGCAGTGCTAGAACCTCCGGGACCCACCCTGGGGAGCAGTACTTC. This gives the protein CSARTSGTHPGEQYF.

This clonotype showed up just a few times. At one of its ends the junction is not consistent with the germline gene, which may arise from a read error. The gene calls are TRBV12-3 or TRBV12-4 and TRBJ1-2; D is unclear. The CDR3 is 13 residues long. CDR3 in DNA: TGTGCCAGCAGGGGAGGGAATGACTATGGCTACACTTTC. Protein sequence: CASRGGNDYGYTF.

V is TRBV11-2 and J is TRBJ2-2; 7 positions agree with TRBD2. The CDR3 is 16 amino acids. Trimming removed 5 bases from V and 1 base from J; junction bases left unmatched: 7. Germline values: CDR1 SGHAT, CDR2 FQNNGV. As DNA, the CDR3 is TGTGCCAGCAGCCCCCGGACTAGTAGGAACACCGGGGAGCTGTTTTTT. This encodes CASSPRTSRNTGELFF.

This clonotype showed up just a few times. V and J are TRBV6-2 or TRBV6-3 and TRBJ2-1; 10 bases map to TRBD2. The trim removed 2 bases at V and 6 bases at J, leaving 7 bases unmatched. CDR1 and CDR2 (germline): MNHEY, SVGEGT. The CDR3 is made up of 16 amino acids. The CDR3 sequence: CASSYPSGRASNEQFF. The CDR3 region has the DNA TGTGCCAGCAGTTACCCAAGCGGGAGGGCCTCCAATGAGCAGTTCTTC.

This clonotype was recorded a few times. The V call is TRBV5-4, the J call TRBJ2-1, with D possibly matching TRBD1 (6 bases). Trimming took 0 bases from V and 5 from J, leaving 15 bases between them. From germline, CDR1 is SGHNT and CDR2 YYREEE (reference sequence). The CDR3 length is 16 residues. The CDR3: CASSLAFRGGNNEQFF. The CDR3 DNA sequence: TGTGCCAGCAGCTTGGCCTTCAGGGGTGGAAACAATGAGCAGTTCTTC.

This clonotype occurred a few times. The gene calls are TRBV20-1 and TRBJ2-7; possible D gene TRBD2, 6 bases. V dropped 5 bases and J dropped 5 bases, with 28 bases sitting between them. CDR1 is DFQATT and CDR2 is SNEGSKA in the germline V gene (reference sequence). There are 17 residues in the CDR3. The CDR3 DNA follows: TGCAGTGCTTCGACACCCTCCCCATCGGGGAGGTGGAACGAGCAGTACTTC. It yields the protein CSASTPSPSGRWNEQYF.

Comment on this clonotype: Here the CDR3 omits its conserved ending phenylalanine or tryptophan, so a read error is the likely source. V and J are TRBV20-1 and TRBJ2-3; the D is unclear. This CDR3 comprises 14 residues. Germline values: CDR1 DFQATT, CDR2 SNEGSKA (reference sequence). V was shortened by 1 base and J by 0 bases, with 8 bases between the two germline ends. This chain's CDR3 is CSARVQPSTDTQYL. In nucleotides, the CDR3 is TGCAGTGCTAGAGTACAGCCGAGCACAGATACGCAGTATTTG.

This clonotype showed up just a few times. Compared with germline, one end of the junction differs, possibly owing to a read error. V gene TRBV7-8 combines with J gene TRBJ2-2; tentative D call: TRBD2 (6 bases). The germline V gene encodes CDR1 SGHVS and CDR2 FQNEAQ. This CDR3 contains 16 residues. CDR3 in DNA: TGTGCCAGCAGCACCCAACCCGCGGGGAACACCGGGGTGCTGTTTTTT. It encodes CASSTQPAGNTGVLFF.

In this sample, this clonotype turned up a few times. This chain connects TRBV12-3 or TRBV12-4 to TRBJ1-1; the D is unclear. The CDR3 extends over 13 amino acids. Deletions cut 1 base from V and 7 bases from J, with 10 bases between. CDR3 in amino acids: CASSLGGEVEAFF. The CDR3 bases are TGTGCCAGCAGTTTAGGGGGTGAGGTTGAAGCTTTCTTT.

The rearrangement uses TRBV11-2 and TRBJ2-7; D is possibly TRBD1 (6 bases). This CDR3 is built from 13 residues. Germline-derived CDR1 and CDR2 are SGHAT and FQNNGV. Trimming took 5 bases from V and 4 from J, leaving 12 bases between them. CDR3: CASSITGRYEQYF. As DNA, the CDR3 is TGTGCCAGCAGCATCACAGGGAGATACGAGCAGTACTTC.

As regards this clonotype: One junction end disagrees with the germline gene, perhaps due to a read error. The V and J genes are TRBV4-1 and TRBJ2-7; D is perhaps TRBD2 (6 bases). CDR1 is MGHRA and CDR2 is YSYEKL in the germline V gene. There are 15 residues in the CDR3. The CDR3 DNA sequence: TGCGCCAACAGCCAGGCCGGGAGAGGGAAGTACGAGCAGTACTTC. Its translation: CANSQAGRGKYEQYF.